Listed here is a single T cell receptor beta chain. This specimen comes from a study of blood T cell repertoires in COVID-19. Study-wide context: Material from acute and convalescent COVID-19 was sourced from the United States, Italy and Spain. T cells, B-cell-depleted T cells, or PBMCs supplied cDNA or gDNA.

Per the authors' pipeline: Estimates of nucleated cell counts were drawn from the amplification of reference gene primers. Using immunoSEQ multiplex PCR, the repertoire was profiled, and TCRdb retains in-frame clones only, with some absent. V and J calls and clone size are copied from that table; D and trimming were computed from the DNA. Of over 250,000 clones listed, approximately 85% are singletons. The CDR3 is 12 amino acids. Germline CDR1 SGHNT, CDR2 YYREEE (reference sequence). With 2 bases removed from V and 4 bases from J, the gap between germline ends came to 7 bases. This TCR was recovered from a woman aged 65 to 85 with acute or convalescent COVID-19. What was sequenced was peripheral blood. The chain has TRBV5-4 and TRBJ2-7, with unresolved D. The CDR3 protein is CASSFNSYEQYF. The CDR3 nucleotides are TGTGCCAGCAGCTTTAACAGTTACGAGCAGTACTTC.